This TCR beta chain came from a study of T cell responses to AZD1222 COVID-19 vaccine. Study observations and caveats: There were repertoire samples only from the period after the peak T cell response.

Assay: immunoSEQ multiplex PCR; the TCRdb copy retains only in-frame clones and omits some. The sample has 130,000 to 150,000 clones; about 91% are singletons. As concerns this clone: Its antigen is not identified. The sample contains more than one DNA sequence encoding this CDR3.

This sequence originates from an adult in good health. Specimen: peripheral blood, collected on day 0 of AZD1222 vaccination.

The CDR3 spells CASSWGQGANEKLFF. The DNA for the CDR3 is TGCGCCAGCAGCTGGGGACAGGGAGCAAACGAAAAACTGTTTTTT. V usage is TRBV5-1 and J usage is TRBJ1-4; 9 nucleotides align to TRBD1. Germline loops: CDR1 SGHRS, CDR2 YFSETQ. The junction had 8 bases not matched to a gene; V was cut back by 3 bases and J by 8 bases. This CDR3 has 15 residues. The full variable domain, completed using reference TRBV5-1 and TRBJ1-4, is KAGVTQTPRYLIKTRGQQVTLSCSPISGHRSVSWYQQTPGQGLQFLFEYFSETQRNKGNFPGRFSGRQFSNSRSEMNVSTLELGDSALYLCASSWGQGANEKLFFGSGTQLSVL.